Listed below are T cell receptor beta chains from one sample, sequenced in a study of blood T cell repertoires in COVID-19. Sequencing was performed with immunoSEQ multiplex PCR; in TCRdb, only in-frame clones are kept and a portion is missing. The sample has roughly 130,000 clones; less than 90% are singletons. Sequencing was done on a sample of peripheral blood. These TCRs come from a woman aged 25 to 45 who had recovered from COVID-19. CDR3s include the opening cysteine and the closing phenylalanine or tryptophan. The D gene is left open where the match is weak. Size values are once, few and many counts, or a class for expanded clones, and some rows have none.

v_gene,j_gene,d_gene,abundance,CDR3aa,CDR3nt
TRBV5-6,TRBJ2-3,.,once,CASTVSGKDTQYF,TGTGCCAGCACCGTATCGGGGAAGGATACGCAGTATTTT
TRBV7-8,TRBJ2-7,.,.,CASSLVAVGYEQYF,TGTGCCAGCAGCTTAGTTGCGGTTGGCTACGAGCAGTACTTC
TRBV2,TRBJ2-7,.,.,CASRMDSGSYEQYF,TGTGCCAGCAGGATGGACTCCGGCTCCTACGAGCAGTACTTC
TRBV24-1,TRBJ2-5,TRBD1,.,CATSDSGTGGGETQYF,TGTGCCACCAGTGATTCCGGGACAGGGGGCGGGGAGACCCAGTACTTC
TRBV3-1/TRBV3-2,TRBJ2-1,.,.,CASSQAGGRNEQFF,TGTGCCAGCAGCCAAGCCGGTGGGCGTAATGAGCAGTTCTTC
TRBV6-6,TRBJ1-1,.,.,CASREKQGWNTEAFF,TGTGCCAGCAGGGAGAAACAGGGTTGGAACACTGAAGCTTTCTTT
TRBV10-2,TRBJ1-1,.,.,CASSEISGPATEAFF,TGCGCCAGCAGTGAAATCAGTGGGCCGGCGACTGAAGCTTTCTTT
TRBV2,TRBJ1-6,.,.,CASSNQGSGDSPLHF,TGTGCCAGCAGTAATCAGGGATCGGGTGACTCACCCCTCCACTTT
TRBV5-1,TRBJ2-7,TRBD2,.,CASSAVPPPGLAVYEQYF,TGCGCCAGCAGCGCTGTGCCGCCCCCGGGACTAGCGGTTTACGAGCAGTACTTC
TRBV6-6,TRBJ2-2,.,.,CASGVGVNGELFF,TGTGCCAGCGGGGTAGGGGTGAACGGGGAGCTGTTTTTT
TRBV12-3/TRBV12-4,TRBJ2-1,TRBD1,.,CASTQLQGNEQFF,TGTGCCAGCACGCAATTACAGGGGAATGAGCAGTTCTTC
TRBV5-5,TRBJ1-1,.,.,CASSLGRQYEAFF,TGTGCCAGCAGCTTGGGGAGACAGTATGAAGCTTTCTTT
TRBV30,TRBJ2-5,.,.,CAWSLPVEAQYF,TGTGCCTGGAGTCTACCCGTGGAGGCCCAGTACTTC
TRBV19,TRBJ2-7,TRBD1,.,CASSTGTGGGYEQYF,TGTGCCAGTAGTACCGGGACAGGGGGTGGATACGAGCAGTACTTC
TRBV3-1/TRBV3-2,TRBJ1-1,.,.,CASSPKAWGGEAFF,TGTGCCAGCAGCCCCAAAGCTTGGGGCGGTGAAGCTTTCTTT
TRBV3-1/TRBV3-2,TRBJ2-5,.,many,CASSEGEKETQYF,TGTGCCAGCAGCGAGGGAGAGAAAGAGACCCAGTACTTC
TRBV6-5,TRBJ2-5,TRBD2,.,CASSTPSGRQTQYF,TGTGCCAGCAGTACGCCTAGCGGGAGACAGACCCAGTACTTC
TRBV5-1,TRBJ1-1,.,once,CASSLAQAMNTEAFF,TGCGCCAGCAGCTTGGCTCAGGCAATGAACACTGAAGCTTTCTTT
TRBV24-1,TRBJ2-1,TRBD2,.,CATSDPLAGDMNEQFF,TGTGCCACCAGTGACCCACTCGCGGGAGATATGAATGAGCAGTTCTTC
TRBV4-2,TRBJ2-1,TRBD2,.,CASSQGVSGLSSYNEQFF,TGTGCCAGCAGCCAAGGAGTTAGCGGGCTTAGCTCCTACAATGAGCAGTTCTTC
TRBV23-1,TRBJ1-5,.,.,CASSQSRLPTPCGNQPQHF,TGCGCCAGCAGTCAATCCCGCTTACCGACACCTTGCGGGAATCAGCCCCAGCATTTT